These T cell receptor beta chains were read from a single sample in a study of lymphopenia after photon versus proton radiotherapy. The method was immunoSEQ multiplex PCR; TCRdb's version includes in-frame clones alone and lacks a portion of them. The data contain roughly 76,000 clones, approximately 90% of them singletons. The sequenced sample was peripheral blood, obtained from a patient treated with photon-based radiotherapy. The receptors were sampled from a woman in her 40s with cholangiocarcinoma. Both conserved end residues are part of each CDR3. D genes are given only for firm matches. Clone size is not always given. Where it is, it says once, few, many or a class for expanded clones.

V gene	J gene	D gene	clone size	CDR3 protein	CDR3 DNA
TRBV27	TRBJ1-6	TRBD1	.	CASSARDRFNSPLHF	TGTGCCAGCAGTGCCAGGGACAGGTTTAATTCACCCCTCCACTTT
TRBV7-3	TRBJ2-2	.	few	CATQRGQGTGELFF	TGTGCCACCCAACGCGGGCAGGGGACCGGGGAGCTGTTTTTT
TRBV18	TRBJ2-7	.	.	CASSPQGALVGDEQYF	TGTGCCAGCTCACCCCAGGGAGCGTTGGTAGGAGACGAGCAGTACTTC
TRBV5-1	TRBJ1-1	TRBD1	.	CASSPGTAWNTEAFF	TGCGCCAGCAGCCCCGGGACAGCCTGGAACACTGAAGCTTTCTTT
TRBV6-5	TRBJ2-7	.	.	CASSSPGVSSYEQYF	TGTGCCAGCAGTTCGCCGGGGGTTTCATCCTACGAGCAGTACTTC
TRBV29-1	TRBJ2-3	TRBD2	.	CSATQGTSSDTQYF	TGCAGCGCCACCCAGGGGACTAGCTCAGATACGCAGTATTTT
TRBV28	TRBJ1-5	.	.	CASSGRGPYQPQHF	TGTGCCAGCTCTGGCCGGGGGCCCTATCAGCCCCAGCATTTT
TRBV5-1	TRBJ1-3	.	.	CASSLDTGSGNTIYF	TGCGCCAGCAGCTTAGATACAGGTTCTGGAAACACCATATATTTT
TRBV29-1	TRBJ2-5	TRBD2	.	CSVTGGGETQYF	TGCAGCGTTACGGGAGGGGGGGAGACCCAGTACTTC
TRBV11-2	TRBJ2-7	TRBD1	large	CASSLDQPKTGFYEQYF	TGTGCCAGCAGCTTAGACCAGCCCAAGACAGGGTTCTACGAGCAGTACTTC
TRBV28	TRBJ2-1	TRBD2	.	CASSSPGTSVYNEQFF	TGTGCCAGCAGTTCCCCCGGGACTAGCGTATACAATGAGCAGTTCTTC
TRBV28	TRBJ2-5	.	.	CASSPDRSQETQYF	TGTGCCAGCAGTCCGGACAGATCCCAAGAGACCCAGTACTTC
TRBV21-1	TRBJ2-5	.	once	CASSARTGLETQYF	TGTGCCAGCAGCGCCAGGACAGGGTTGGAGACCCAGTACTTC
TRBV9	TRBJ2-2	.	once	CASSVVFGETGELFF	TGTGCCAGCAGCGTAGTTTTCGGGGAGACCGGGGAGCTGTTTTTT
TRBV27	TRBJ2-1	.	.	CASSSLSGSYNEQFF	TGTGCCAGCAGTTCCTTAAGCGGGTCTTACAATGAGCAGTTCTTC
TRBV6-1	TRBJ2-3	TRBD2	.	CASTGRSGSTDTQYF	TGTGCCAGCACTGGGCGTAGCGGGTCCACAGATACGCAGTATTTT
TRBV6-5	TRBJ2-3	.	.	CASSLRGGTDTQYF	TGTGCCAGCAGCCTGAGGGGTGGCACAGATACGCAGTATTTT
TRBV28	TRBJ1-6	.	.	CASSGDASSYNSPLHF	TGTGCCAGCAGTGGGGACGCTAGCTCCTATAATTCACCCCTCCACTTT
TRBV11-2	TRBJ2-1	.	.	CASSLDPVAYNEQFF	TGTGCCAGCAGCTTAGACCCCGTAGCCTACAATGAGCAGTTCTTC
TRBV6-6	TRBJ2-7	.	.	CASSTGNSYEQYF	TGTGCCAGCTCGACAGGTAACTCCTACGAGCAGTACTTC